This passage covers 15 T cell receptor beta chains from one sample sequenced in a study of beta chain features in type 1 diabetes. Study findings and constraints: Significant though moderate, a shortening of TCRB CDR3s appeared in all four CD4+ subsets of Type 1 diabetes patients.

Expressed TCRB transcripts were sequenced because the isolated RNA had all been reverse transcribed beforehand. Data came from immunoSEQ multiplex PCR; TCRdb stores just in-frame clones and leaves some out. The top ten hold 0.015% of the sample, which has some 350,000 clones, roughly 14% seen once. Their antigens are not known. Sequencing was carried out using naive CD4+ T cells from blood. These receptors were obtained from a woman between 18 and 30 years old with type 1 diabetes.

The chain links TRBV11-2 to TRBJ1-3; 9 nucleotides align to TRBD1. With 6 bases clipped from V and 3 bases from J, the junction kept 6 bases outside the gene matches. The germline V gene encodes CDR1 SGHAT and CDR2 FQNNGV. The CDR3 sequence is 15 residues long. The CDR3 loop reads CASRPGTGNGNTIYF. The CDR3 coding sequence is TGTGCCAGCAGGCCCGGGACAGGGAATGGAAACACCATATATTTT.

The V gene is TRBV29-1, the J gene TRBJ1-2; D ambiguous. The CDR3 contains 13 residues. Germline-derived CDR1 and CDR2 are SQVTM and ANQGSEA. V gave up 0 bases and J gave up 6 bases, with 11 bases separating them. CDR3 in DNA: TGCAGCGTTGAAGAGGGCAGTCACCATGGCTACACCTTC. It yields the protein CSVEEGSHHGYTF.

This clone was detected only a few times. The rearrangement joins TRBV28 to TRBJ2-1; 7 nucleotides agree with TRBD2. CDR3 length equals 13 residues. The junction had 11 bases not matched to a gene; V was cut back by 10 bases and J by 8 bases. The V gene's germline CDR1 is MDHEN and CDR2 SYDVKM. Here the CDR3 DNA reads TGTGCCACTTTCGGGAGGTCGGTGCATGAGCAGTTCTTC. Amino acids: CATFGRSVHEQFF.

V usage is TRBV2 and J usage is TRBJ2-1, with 8 bases matching TRBD1. The germline V gene has CDR1 SNHLY and CDR2 FYNNEI. V lost 8 bases and J lost 4; bases outside the gene matches: 4. The CDR3 sequence is 13 residues long. Written as DNA, the CDR3 is TGTGCCAGCCAGGGACAGGTATACAATGAGCAGTTCTTC. Residues: CASQGQVYNEQFF.

This clone was detected ten times or more. The genes are TRBV28 and TRBJ2-7; 7 bases line up with TRBD2. Germline loops: CDR1 MDHEN, CDR2 SYDVKM. The CDR3 contains 12 residues. V was pared by 7 bases and J by 12 bases, with 12 bases of the junction left unmatched. CDR3 in amino acids: CASNTGTTRLYV. In DNA, the CDR3 is TGTGCCAGCAACACCGGGACTACCAGACTGTACGTC.

The chain uses TRBV15 and TRBJ1-3; no firm D call. CDR1 is LNHNV, CDR2 YYDKDF, per germline (reference sequence). The CDR3 length is 13 residues. The V gene lost 4 bases and the J gene lost 1 base, with 5 bases spanning the gap. CDR3 sequence: CATSTGSGNTIYF. CDR3 bases: TGTGCCACCAGCACCGGGTCTGGAAACACCATATATTTT.

The V call is TRBV5-1, the J call TRBJ2-3, with 8 nucleotides matching TRBD1. V lost 4 bases to trimming and J lost 5 bases; unmatched junction nucleotides: 3. This CDR3 has 13 amino acids. Germline CDR1 is SGHRS and CDR2 is YFSETQ. The CDR3 is CASSPGQGDTQYF. As DNA, the CDR3 is TGCGCCAGCAGCCCCGGACAGGGAGATACGCAGTATTTT. The complete variable domain, with remaining parts taken from reference TRBV5-1 and TRBJ2-3, reads KAGVTQTPRYLIKTRGQQVTLSCSPISGHRSVSWYQQTPGQGLQFLFEYFSETQRNKGNFPGRFSGRQFSNSRSEMNVSTLELGDSALYLCASSPGQGDTQYFGPGTRLTVL.

The chain carries TRBV18 and TRBJ2-7; D remains unclear. Germline V gene lookup returns CDR1 KGHSH and CDR2 LQKENI. V lost 6 bases to trimming and J lost 2 bases, with 11 bases between them. The CDR3 extends over 13 amino acids. CDR3 coding DNA: TGTGCCAGCTCTTTGGGCAACCCCTACGAGCAGTACGTC. Residues: CASSLGNPYEQYV.

The rearrangement links TRBV5-6 to TRBJ2-5; D is unresolved. The germline gives CDR1 SGHDT, CDR2 YYEEEE. The CDR3 is made up of 14 amino acids. The V and J ends lost 4 bases and 1 base respectively, with 11 bases between them. The CDR3 here is CASSLQGGQETQYF. CDR3 in DNA: TGTGCCAGCAGCCTCCAAGGCGGCCAAGAGACCCAGTACTTC.

The chain combines TRBV27 with TRBJ1-1; 7 nucleotides match TRBD1. The CDR3 sequence is 14 residues long. Germline CDR1 reads MNHEY; CDR2 reads SMNVEV (reference sequence). Unmatched junction bases numbered 11, after V lost 7 bases and J lost 6 bases. CDR3 bases: TGTGCCAGCAACACGGACAGGAGAGGGCCTGAAGCTTTCTTT. This codes for CASNTDRRGPEAFF.

This chain connects TRBV7-9 to TRBJ2-2; D unresolved. The CDR3 covers 15 residues. The V end lost 5 bases, the J end lost 3 bases, and 13 bases lay between the germline ends. Germline values: CDR1 SEHNR, CDR2 FQNEAQ (reference sequence). CDR3 in amino acids: CASSLRLTYTGELFF. CDR3 in DNA: TGTGCCAGCAGCCTCAGACTGACTTACACCGGGGAGCTGTTTTTT.

This clone was detected only a few times. The chain joins TRBV21-1 to TRBJ2-7; TRBD1 was called by the table and not checked on the DNA. TRBV21-1 is labeled a pseudogene. The CDR3 length is 17 residues. The CDR3 DNA sequence: TGTGCCAGCAGCAAAAACCGCTTCCGGGACAGAGGCTACGAGCAGTACTTC. Its translation: CASSKNRFRDRGYEQYF.

This clone appeared a few times. In the same sample, other DNA sequences code for this CDR3. The chain couples TRBV18 to TRBJ2-5, with TRBD1 matching over 7 bases. This CDR3 is built from 13 residues. Trimming cost V 2 bases and J 4 bases; bases outside gene matches: 1. Germline assignment: CDR1 KGHSH and CDR2 LQKENI. The CDR3 bases are TGTGCCAGCTCACCAGGACAGGCAGAGACCCAGTACTTC. This translates into CASSPGQAETQYF.

Details on this clone: The sample holds other DNA sequences that translate to the same CDR3. The chain links TRBV28 to TRBJ2-5; D is possibly TRBD1 (6 bases). The CDR3 is 13 residues long. Per the germline V gene, CDR1 is MDHEN and CDR2 is SYDVKM. The V end lost 5 bases, the J end lost 4 bases, and 11 bases lay between the germline ends. In DNA, the CDR3 is TGTGCCAGCAGTCGAGGGGGTAGAGAGACCCAGTACTTC. Protein sequence: CASSRGGRETQYF.

This clone has more than one count but fewer than ten. The chain recombines TRBV28 with TRBJ2-7; D perhaps matches TRBD1 (5 bases). V lost 6 bases to trimming and J lost 9 bases, with 15 bases between them. Germline V CDR1 and CDR2: MDHEN, SYDVKM. There are 12 residues in the CDR3. The chain's CDR3 is CASSWTPVGQYF. In nucleotides, the CDR3 is TGTGCCAGCAGCTGGACACCGGTCGGGCAGTACTTC.